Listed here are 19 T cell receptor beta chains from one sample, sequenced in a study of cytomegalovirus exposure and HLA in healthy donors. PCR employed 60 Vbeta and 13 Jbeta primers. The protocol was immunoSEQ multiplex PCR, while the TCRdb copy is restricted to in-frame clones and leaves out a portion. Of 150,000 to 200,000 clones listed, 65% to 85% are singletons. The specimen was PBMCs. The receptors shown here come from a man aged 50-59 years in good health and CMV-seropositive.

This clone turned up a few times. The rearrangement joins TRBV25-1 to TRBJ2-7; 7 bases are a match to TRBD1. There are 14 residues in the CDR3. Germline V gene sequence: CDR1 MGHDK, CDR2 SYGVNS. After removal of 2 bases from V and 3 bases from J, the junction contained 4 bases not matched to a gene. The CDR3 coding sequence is TGTGCCAGCAGTGAACCATCAGGGGGCTACGAGCAGTACTTC. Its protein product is CASSEPSGGYEQYF.

CDR3 amino acids: CASGLVSRVEQYF. CDR3 DNA sequence: TGTGCTAGTGGTTTGGTAAGTCGGGTCGAGCAGTACTTC. The chain carries TRBV12-5 and TRBJ2-7; unclear D gene. Trimming took 0 bases from V and 6 from J, leaving 9 bases between them. From germline, CDR1 is LGHNT and CDR2 FRNRAP. The CDR3 loop spans 13 amino acids. The full variable domain, completed using reference TRBV12-5 and TRBJ2-7, is DARVTQTPRHKVTEMGQEVTMRCQPILGHNTVFWYRQTMMQGLELLAYFRNRAPLDDSGMPKDRFSAEMPDATLATLKIQPSEPRDSAVYFCASGLVSRVEQYFGPGTRLTVT.

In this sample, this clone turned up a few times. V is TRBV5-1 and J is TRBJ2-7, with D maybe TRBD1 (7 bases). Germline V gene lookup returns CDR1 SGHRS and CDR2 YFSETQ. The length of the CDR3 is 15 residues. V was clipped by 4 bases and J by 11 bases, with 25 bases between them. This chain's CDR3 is CASSPGDSPLRGEYF. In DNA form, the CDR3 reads TGCGCCAGCAGCCCGGGGGACAGCCCACTCAGGGGTGAGTACTTC.

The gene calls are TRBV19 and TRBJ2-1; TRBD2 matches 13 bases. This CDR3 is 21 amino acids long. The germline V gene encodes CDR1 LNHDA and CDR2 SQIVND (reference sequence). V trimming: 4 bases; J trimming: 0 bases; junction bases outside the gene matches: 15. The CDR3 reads CASSREGPGLAGRSSYNEQFF. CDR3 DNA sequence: TGTGCCAGTAGTAGGGAGGGACCGGGACTAGCGGGGAGGAGCTCCTACAATGAGCAGTTCTTC.

CDR3: CASSSRTSGRSYNEQFF. CDR3 nucleotide sequence: TGTGCCAGCAGCTCCAGGACTAGCGGGCGATCCTACAATGAGCAGTTCTTC. The rearrangement uses TRBV7-8 and TRBJ2-1; 11 nucleotides line up with TRBD2. CDR3 size: 17 residues. Unmatched junction bases numbered 6, after V lost 4 bases and J lost 1 base. In germline, CDR1 is SGHVS, CDR2 FQNEAQ. The full variable domain, its missing parts supplied by reference TRBV7-8 and TRBJ2-1, is GAGVSQSPRYKVAKRGQDVALRCDPISGHVSLFWYQQALGQGPEFLTYFQNEAQLDKSGLPSDRFFAERPEGSVSTLKIQRTQQEDSAVYLCASSSRTSGRSYNEQFFGPGTRLTVL.

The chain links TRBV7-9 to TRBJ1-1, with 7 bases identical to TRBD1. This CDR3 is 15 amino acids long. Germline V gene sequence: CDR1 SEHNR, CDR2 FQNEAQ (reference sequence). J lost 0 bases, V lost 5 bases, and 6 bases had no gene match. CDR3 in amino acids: CASSRPGTVNTEAFF. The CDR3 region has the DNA TGTGCCAGCAGCCGTCCCGGGACAGTGAACACTGAAGCTTTCTTT.

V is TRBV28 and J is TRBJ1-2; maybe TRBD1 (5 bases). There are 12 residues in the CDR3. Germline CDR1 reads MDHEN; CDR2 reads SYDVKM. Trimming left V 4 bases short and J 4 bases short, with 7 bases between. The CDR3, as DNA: TGTGCCAGCAGTTCGACAGCCTATGGCTACACCTTC. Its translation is CASSSTAYGYTF.

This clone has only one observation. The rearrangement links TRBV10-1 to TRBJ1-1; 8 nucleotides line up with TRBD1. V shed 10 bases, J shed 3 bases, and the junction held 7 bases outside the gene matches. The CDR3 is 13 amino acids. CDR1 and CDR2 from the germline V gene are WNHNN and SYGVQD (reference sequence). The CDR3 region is CATQQGVDTEAFF. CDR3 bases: TGCGCCACCCAACAGGGGGTCGACACTGAAGCTTTCTTT.

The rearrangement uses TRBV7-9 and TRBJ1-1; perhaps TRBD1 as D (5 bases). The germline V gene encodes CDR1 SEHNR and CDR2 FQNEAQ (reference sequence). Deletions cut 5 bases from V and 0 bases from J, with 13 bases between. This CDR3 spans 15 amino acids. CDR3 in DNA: TGTGCCAGCAGCCCGAAAGGGGTCTTGAACACTGAAGCTTTCTTT. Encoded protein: CASSPKGVLNTEAFF.

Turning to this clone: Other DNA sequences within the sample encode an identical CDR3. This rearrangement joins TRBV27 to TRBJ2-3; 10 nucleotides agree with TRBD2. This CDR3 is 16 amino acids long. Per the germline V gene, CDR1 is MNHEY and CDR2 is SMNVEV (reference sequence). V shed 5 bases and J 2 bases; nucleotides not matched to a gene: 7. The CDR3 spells CASSPPLAGPTDTQYF. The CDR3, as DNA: TGTGCCAGCAGTCCCCCACTAGCGGGGCCCACAGATACGCAGTATTTT.

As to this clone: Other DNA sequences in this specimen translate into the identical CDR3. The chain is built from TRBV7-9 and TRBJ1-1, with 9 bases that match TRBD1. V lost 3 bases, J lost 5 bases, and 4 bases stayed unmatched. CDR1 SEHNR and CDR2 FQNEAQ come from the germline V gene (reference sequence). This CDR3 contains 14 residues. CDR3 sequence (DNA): TGTGCCAGCAGCTTGACAGGGGGGAAAACTGAAGCTTTCTTT. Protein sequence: CASSLTGGKTEAFF. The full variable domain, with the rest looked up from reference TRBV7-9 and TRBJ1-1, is DTGVSQNPRHKITKRGQNVTFRCDPISEHNRLYWYRQTLGQGPEFLTYFQNEAQLEKSRLLSDRFSAERPKGSFSTLEIQRTEQGDSAMYLCASSLTGGKTEAFFGQGTRLTVV.

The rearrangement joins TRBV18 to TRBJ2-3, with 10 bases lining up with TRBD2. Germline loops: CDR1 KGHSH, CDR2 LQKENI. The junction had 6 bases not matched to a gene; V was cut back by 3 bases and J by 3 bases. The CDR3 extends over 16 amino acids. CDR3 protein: CASSPALAGGTDTQYF. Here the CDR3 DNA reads TGTGCCAGCTCACCTGCTTTAGCGGGGGGTACAGATACGCAGTATTTT.

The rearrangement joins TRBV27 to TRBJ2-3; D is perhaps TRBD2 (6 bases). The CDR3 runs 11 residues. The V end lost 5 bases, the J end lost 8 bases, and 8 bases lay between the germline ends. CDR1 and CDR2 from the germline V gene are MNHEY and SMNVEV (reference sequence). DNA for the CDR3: TGTGCCAGCAGTCGGGGGTTTACGCAGTATTTT. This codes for CASSRGFTQYF.

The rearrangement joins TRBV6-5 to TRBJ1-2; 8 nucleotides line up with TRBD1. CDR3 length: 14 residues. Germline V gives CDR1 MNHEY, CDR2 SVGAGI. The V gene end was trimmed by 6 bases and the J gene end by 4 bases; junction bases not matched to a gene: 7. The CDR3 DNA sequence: TGTGCCAGCAGGGGCTATACAGGGGGCTATGGCTACACCTTC. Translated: CASRGYTGGYGYTF.

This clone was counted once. Here the CDR3 reads CASSLVRSEAFF. CDR3 bases: TGTGCCAGCAGTTTAGTCAGATCTGAAGCTTTCTTT. This rearrangement joins TRBV28 to TRBJ1-1, with unresolved D. The germline gives CDR1 MDHEN, CDR2 SYDVKM. The CDR3 loop spans 12 amino acids. Trimming left V 2 bases short and J 6 bases short, with 7 bases between.

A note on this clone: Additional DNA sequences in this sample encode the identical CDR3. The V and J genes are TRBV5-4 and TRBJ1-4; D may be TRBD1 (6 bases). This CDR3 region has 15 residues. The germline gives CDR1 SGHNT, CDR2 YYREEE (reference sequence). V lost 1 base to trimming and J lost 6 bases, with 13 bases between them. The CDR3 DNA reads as TGTGCCAGCAGCTTGTCGGGGGGCGAATATGAAAAACTGTTTTTT. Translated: CASSLSGGEYEKLFF.

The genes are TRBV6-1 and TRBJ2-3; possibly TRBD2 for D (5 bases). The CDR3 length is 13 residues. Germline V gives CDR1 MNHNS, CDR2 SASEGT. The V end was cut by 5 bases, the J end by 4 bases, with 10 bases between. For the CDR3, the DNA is TGTGCCAGCAGTCTCCGGGGAGCAGATACGCAGTATTTT. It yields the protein CASSLRGADTQYF.

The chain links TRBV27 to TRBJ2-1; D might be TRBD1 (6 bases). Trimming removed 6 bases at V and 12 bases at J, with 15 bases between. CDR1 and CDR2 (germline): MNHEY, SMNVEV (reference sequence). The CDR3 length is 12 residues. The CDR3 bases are TGTGCCAGCAGCAATCACAGGGTTAGGCAGTTCTTC. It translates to CASSNHRVRQFF.

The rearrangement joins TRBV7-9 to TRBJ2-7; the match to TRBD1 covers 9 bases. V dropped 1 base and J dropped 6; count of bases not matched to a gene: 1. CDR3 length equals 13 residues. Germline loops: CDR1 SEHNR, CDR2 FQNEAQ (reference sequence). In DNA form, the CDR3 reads TGTGCCAGCAGCTTAGACAGGGGGCGCGAGCAGTACTTC. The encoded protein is CASSLDRGREQYF. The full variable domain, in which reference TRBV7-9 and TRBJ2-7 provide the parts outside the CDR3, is DTGVSQNPRHKITKRGQNVTFRCDPISEHNRLYWYRQTLGQGPEFLTYFQNEAQLEKSRLLSDRFSAERPKGSFSTLEIQRTEQGDSAMYLCASSLDRGREQYFGPGTRLTVT.